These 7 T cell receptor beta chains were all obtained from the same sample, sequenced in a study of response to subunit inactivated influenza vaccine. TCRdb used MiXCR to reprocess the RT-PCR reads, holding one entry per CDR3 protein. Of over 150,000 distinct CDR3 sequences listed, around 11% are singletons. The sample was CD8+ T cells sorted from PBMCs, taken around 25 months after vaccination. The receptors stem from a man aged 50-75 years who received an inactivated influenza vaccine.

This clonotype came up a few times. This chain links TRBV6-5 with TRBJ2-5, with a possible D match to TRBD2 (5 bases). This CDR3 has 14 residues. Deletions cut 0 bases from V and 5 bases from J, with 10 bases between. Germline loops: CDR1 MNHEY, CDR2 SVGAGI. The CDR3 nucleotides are TGTGCCAGCAGTTACTCCCCGGGAAGGGAGACCCAGTACTTC. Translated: CASSYSPGRETQYF.

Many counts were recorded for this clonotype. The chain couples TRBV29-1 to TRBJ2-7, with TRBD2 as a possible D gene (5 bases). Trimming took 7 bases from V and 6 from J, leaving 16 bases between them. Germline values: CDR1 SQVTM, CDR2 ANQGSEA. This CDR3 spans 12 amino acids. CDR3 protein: CSARAQNGEQYF. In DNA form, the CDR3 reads TGCAGCGCGAGGGCCCAGAACGGCGAGCAGTACTTC.

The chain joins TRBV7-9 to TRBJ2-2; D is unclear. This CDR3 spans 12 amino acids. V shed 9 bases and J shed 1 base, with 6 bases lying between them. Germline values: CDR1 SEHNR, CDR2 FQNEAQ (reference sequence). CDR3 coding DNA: TGTGCCAGGAGTCTGAACACCGGGGAGCTGTTTTTT. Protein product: CARSLNTGELFF. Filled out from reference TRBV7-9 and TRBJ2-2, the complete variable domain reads DTGVSQNPRHKITKRGQNVTFRCDPISEHNRLYWYRQTLGQGPEFLTYFQNEAQLEKSRLLSDRFSAERPKGSFSTLEIQRTEQGDSAMYLCARSLNTGELFFGEGSRLTVL.

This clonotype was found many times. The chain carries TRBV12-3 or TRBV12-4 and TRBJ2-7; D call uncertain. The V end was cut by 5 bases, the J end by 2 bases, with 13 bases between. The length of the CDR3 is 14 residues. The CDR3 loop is CASSPGVSAYEQYF. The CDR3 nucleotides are TGTGCCAGCAGTCCCGGAGTCTCGGCCTACGAGCAGTACTTC.

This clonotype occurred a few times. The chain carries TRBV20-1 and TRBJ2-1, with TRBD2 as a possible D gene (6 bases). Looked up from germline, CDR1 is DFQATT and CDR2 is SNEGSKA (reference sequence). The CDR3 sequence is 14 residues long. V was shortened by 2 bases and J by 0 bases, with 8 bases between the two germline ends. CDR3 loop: CSARLAPSYNEQFF. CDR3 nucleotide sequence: TGCAGTGCTAGACTAGCGCCCTCCTACAATGAGCAGTTCTTC.

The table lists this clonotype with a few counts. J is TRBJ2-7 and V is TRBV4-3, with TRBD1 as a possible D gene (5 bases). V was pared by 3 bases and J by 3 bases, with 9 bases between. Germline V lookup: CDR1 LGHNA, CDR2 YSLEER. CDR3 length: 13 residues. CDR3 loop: CASSHYTGYEQYF. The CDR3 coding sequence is TGCGCCAGCAGCCACTACACAGGCTACGAGCAGTACTTC.

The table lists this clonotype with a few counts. The CDR3 reads CSARDVFNVDRGGNEQFF. CDR3 DNA sequence: TGCAGTGCTAGAGATGTTTTTAACGTGGACAGGGGGGGCAATGAGCAGTTCTTC. V is TRBV20-1 and J is TRBJ2-1; 10 nucleotides align to TRBD1. Unmatched junction bases numbered 14, after V lost 0 bases and J lost 6 bases. The CDR3 is 18 residues long. The germline V gene has CDR1 DFQATT and CDR2 SNEGSKA (reference sequence).